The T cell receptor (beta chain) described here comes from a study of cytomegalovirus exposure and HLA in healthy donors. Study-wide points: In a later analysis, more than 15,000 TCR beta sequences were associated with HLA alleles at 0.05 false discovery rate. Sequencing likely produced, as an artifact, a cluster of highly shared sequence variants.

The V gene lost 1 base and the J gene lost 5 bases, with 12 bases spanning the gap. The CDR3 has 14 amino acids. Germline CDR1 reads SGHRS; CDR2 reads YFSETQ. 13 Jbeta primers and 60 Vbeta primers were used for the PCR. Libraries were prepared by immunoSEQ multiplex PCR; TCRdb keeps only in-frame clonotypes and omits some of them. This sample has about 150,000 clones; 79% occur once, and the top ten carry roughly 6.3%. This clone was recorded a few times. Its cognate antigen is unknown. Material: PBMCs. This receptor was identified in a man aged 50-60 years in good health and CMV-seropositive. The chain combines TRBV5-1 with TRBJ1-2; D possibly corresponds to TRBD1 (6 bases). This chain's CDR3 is CASSLTRGEYGYTF. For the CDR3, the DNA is TGCGCCAGCAGCTTGACCAGGGGAGAATATGGCTACACCTTC.